Presented here are 18 T cell receptor beta chains from one specimen sequenced in a study of CD8+ T cells in alopecia areata. Sequencing relied on a cDNA template that was reverse transcribed from extracted RNA. Profiling relied on immunoSEQ multiplex PCR, and the TCRdb table lists in-frame clones only, not all of them. The sample carries fewer than 110,000 clones, about 60% recorded once. Sequencing used CD4+ T cells sorted from blood. The receptors were sampled from a human donor in good health.

This clone was picked up a small number of times. The chain combines TRBV25-1 with TRBJ2-5; 10 nucleotides align to TRBD2. This CDR3 spans 17 amino acids. Germline assignment: CDR1 MGHDK and CDR2 SYGVNS. V lost 2 bases to trimming and J lost 5 bases; unmatched junction nucleotides: 11. CDR3 in amino acids: CASSEGRSGGADETQYF. For the CDR3, the DNA is TGTGCCAGCAGTGAAGGCCGGAGCGGGGGGGCCGACGAGACCCAGTACTTC.

This clone was seen more than once but under ten times. The chain has TRBV5-4 and TRBJ2-2; a weak D match, TRBD2 (6 bases). The V gene lost 1 base and the J gene lost 6 bases, with 10 bases spanning the gap. This CDR3 is 14 amino acids long. CDR1 and CDR2 (germline): SGHNT, YYREEE (reference sequence). Here the CDR3 DNA reads TGTGCCAGCAGCTTGAGCGGGCTGCCCGGGGAGCTGTTTTTT. Residues: CASSLSGLPGELFF.

This rearrangement joins TRBV5-1 to TRBJ1-1; D remains unclear. Trimming cost V 3 bases and J 0 bases, with 12 bases left between them. The CDR3 spans 15 residues. Germline assignment: CDR1 SGHRS and CDR2 YFSETQ. The CDR3: CASSSGTNLNTEAFF. Here the CDR3 DNA reads TGCGCCAGCAGCTCAGGCACGAATTTGAACACTGAAGCTTTCTTT.

The chain employs TRBV6-1 and TRBJ1-1; 11 bases match TRBD1. Germline V lookup: CDR1 MNHNS, CDR2 SASEGT. The V and J ends lost 7 bases and 4 bases, in that order; junction bases with no gene match: 8. CDR3 length equals 15 residues. For the CDR3, the DNA is TGTGCCAGCACCTGGGACAGGGGGGTAGGCACTGAAGCTTTCTTT. Its protein product is CASTWDRGVGTEAFF.

Many counts were recorded for this clone. The V call is TRBV10-2, the J call TRBJ1-6; TRBD1 might be the D (6 bases). CDR3 length equals 15 residues. Looked up from germline, CDR1 is WSHSY and CDR2 is SAAADI. The V gene lost 2 bases and the J gene lost 7 bases, with 12 bases spanning the gap. The CDR3 DNA reads TGCGCCAGCAGTGAGGCGGGGGGCAGGAATTCACCCCTCCACTTT. This translates into CASSEAGGRNSPLHF.

The V call is TRBV4-1, the J call TRBJ1-6; the match to TRBD1 covers 9 bases. The germline V gene encodes CDR1 MGHRA and CDR2 YSYEKL. This CDR3 spans 16 amino acids. J lost 10 bases, V lost 1 base, and 8 bases had no gene match. CDR3 amino acids: CASSQGVQGAQSPLHF. CDR3 bases: TGCGCCAGCAGCCAAGGAGTACAGGGGGCGCAATCACCCCTCCACTTT.

This rearrangement joins TRBV6-6 to TRBJ2-5; TRBD1 might be the D (6 bases). CDR1 MNHNY and CDR2 SVGAGI come from the germline V gene (reference sequence). V lost 5 bases and J 3 bases, leaving 16 bases between the germline ends. CDR3 length: 15 residues. CDR3 nucleotides: TGTGCCAGCAGTGGGGCAGGGGCACGAAAAGAGACCCAGTACTTC. Protein sequence: CASSGAGARKETQYF.

The gene calls are TRBV10-3 and TRBJ2-7; D unclear. Trimming removed 6 bases from V and 0 bases from J, with 9 bases in between. The CDR3 contains 13 residues. Germline-derived CDR1 and CDR2 are ENHRY and SYGVKD. CDR3 coding DNA: TGTGCCATCAGCTTCGGTGGCTCCTACGAGCAGTACTTC. The encoded protein is CAISFGGSYEQYF.

Turning to this clone: The sample contains more than one DNA sequence encoding this CDR3. The V gene is TRBV7-2, the J gene TRBJ2-5; 8 bases align to TRBD1. The germline gives CDR1 SGHTA, CDR2 FQGNSA. V dropped 4 bases and J dropped 5; count of bases not matched to a gene: 3. The CDR3 loop spans 13 amino acids. CDR3 amino acids: CASSYNRGETQYF. CDR3 nucleotide sequence: TGTGCCAGCAGCTACAACAGGGGGGAGACCCAGTACTTC.

The V call is TRBV18, the J call TRBJ2-7; 10 positions agree with TRBD2. Germline assignment: CDR1 KGHSH and CDR2 LQKENI. The CDR3 covers 14 residues. Trimming at V came to 6 bases and at J to 4 bases, leaving 6 bases not matched to a gene. This chain's CDR3 is CASSPGTSAYEQYF. CDR3 sequence (DNA): TGTGCCAGCTCCCCGGGGACTAGCGCTTACGAGCAGTACTTC.

There are a few counts of this clone. The rearrangement joins TRBV6-5 to TRBJ2-5, with 8 bases that match TRBD2. The germline V gene has CDR1 MNHEY and CDR2 SVGAGI. With V trimmed by 1 base and J by 4 bases, 8 bases remained unmatched. The CDR3 spans 16 residues. CDR3 sequence (DNA): TGTGCCAGCAGTTACTACGGGGGGGCCCTGGGAGAGACCCAGTACTTC. Translation gives CASSYYGGALGETQYF.

This clone has more than one count but fewer than ten. CDR3 nucleotides: TGCGCCAGCAGTGAGGGGCAGGGTGGGACAAACACTGAAGCTTTCTTT. Encoded protein: CASSEGQGGTNTEAFF. The chain recombines TRBV10-2 with TRBJ1-1; a weak D match, TRBD1 (6 bases). This CDR3 is built from 16 residues. In germline, CDR1 is WSHSY, CDR2 SAAADI. V gave up 2 bases and J gave up 2 bases, with 15 bases separating them.

The chain combines TRBV11-2 with TRBJ1-5; D call uncertain. V was pared by 8 bases and J by 10 bases, with 24 bases between. The CDR3 is 15 amino acids. Germline V gene data show CDR1 as SGHAT and CDR2 as FQNNGV. The CDR3 is CASLLGRDLADPQHF. The CDR3 DNA follows: TGTGCCAGCCTTCTAGGCCGCGACCTGGCCGACCCCCAGCATTTT.

This clone was counted only a few times. The J gene is TRBJ2-2, the V gene TRBV7-9; D perhaps matches TRBD2 (7 bases). The CDR3 sequence is 15 residues long. CDR1 is SEHNR, CDR2 FQNEAQ, per germline (reference sequence). The V and J ends lost 4 bases and 4 bases respectively, with 13 bases between them. CDR3 in DNA: TGTGCCAGCAGCTCCCACAGGGAGGGCACCGGGGAGCTGTTTTTT. Translation: CASSSHREGTGELFF. Variable domain in full (rest from reference TRBV7-9 and TRBJ2-2): DTGVSQNPRHKITKRGQNVTFRCDPISEHNRLYWYRQTLGQGPEFLTYFQNEAQLEKSRLLSDRFSAERPKGSFSTLEIQRTEQGDSAMYLCASSSHREGTGELFFGEGSRLTVL.

The chain joins TRBV6-5 to TRBJ2-6; possibly TRBD1 for D (5 bases). The CDR3 length is 16 residues. CDR1 MNHEY and CDR2 SVGAGI come from the germline V gene. V dropped 0 bases and J dropped 3 bases, with 9 bases sitting between them. The chain's CDR3 is CASSYSGASGANVLTF. Written as DNA, the CDR3 is TGTGCCAGCAGTTACTCTGGGGCTAGTGGGGCCAACGTCCTGACTTTC.

This sequence joins TRBV25-1 and TRBJ2-3; 8 bases agree with TRBD1. With 3 bases clipped from V and 0 bases from J, the junction kept 5 bases outside the gene matches. The CDR3 contains 16 residues. CDR1 MGHDK and CDR2 SYGVNS come from the germline V gene. The CDR3 spells CASSDKRTGSTDTQYF. In DNA, the CDR3 is TGTGCCAGCAGTGACAAAAGGACAGGGAGCACAGATACGCAGTATTTT.

There are a few counts of this clone. This chain's CDR3 is CASSYSIGGRITEAFF. As DNA, the CDR3 is TGTGCCAGCAGTTACTCGATTGGGGGGAGAATCACTGAAGCTTTCTTT. The V gene is TRBV6-5, the J gene TRBJ1-1; D may be TRBD1 (5 bases). Germline V CDR1 and CDR2: MNHEY, SVGAGI. V lost 0 bases and J 4 bases, leaving 15 bases between the germline ends. The CDR3 is 16 amino acids.

The J gene is TRBJ1-5, the V gene TRBV6-6, with D possibly matching TRBD1 (5 bases). The CDR3 loop spans 14 amino acids. Germline V CDR1 and CDR2: MNHNY, SVGAGI (reference sequence). The germline V and J ends were trimmed by 7 bases and 4 bases, with 14 bases remaining between them. This CDR3 is CASNQQVTNQPQHF. For the CDR3, the DNA is TGTGCCAGCAACCAACAGGTTACAAATCAGCCCCAGCATTTT.